Below, 8 T cell receptor beta chains from the same sample are listed, as sequenced in a study of cytomegalovirus exposure and HLA in healthy donors. Primers for the PCR totalled 60 Vbeta and 13 Jbeta. The assay was immunoSEQ multiplex PCR, and TCRdb's table has in-frame clones only and misses some. The table lists about 170,000 clones, roughly 85% of them singletons. The sequencing input was PBMCs. The source is a male donor in good health and CMV-seronegative.

The chain carries TRBV7-9 and TRBJ2-7, with 9 bases that match TRBD1. After removal of 10 bases from V and 2 bases from J, the junction contained 9 bases not matched to a gene. Germline CDR1 reads SEHNR; CDR2 reads FQNEAQ (reference sequence). The CDR3 totals 14 residues. CDR3: CATQSGQGTYEQYF. The CDR3 nucleotides read TGTGCCACCCAATCGGGACAGGGCACCTACGAGCAGTACTTC. Full variable domain (rest looked up from reference TRBV7-9 and TRBJ2-7): DTGVSQNPRHKITKRGQNVTFRCDPISEHNRLYWYRQTLGQGPEFLTYFQNEAQLEKSRLLSDRFSAERPKGSFSTLEIQRTEQGDSAMYLCATQSGQGTYEQYFGPGTRLTVT.

The genes are TRBV18 and TRBJ1-1; D possibly corresponds to TRBD1 (5 bases). Trimming took off 0 bases at V and 1 base at J, with 9 bases between the two ends. Germline V gene sequence: CDR1 KGHSH, CDR2 LQKENI. This CDR3 has 15 residues. CDR3 in amino acids: CASSPPRGANTEAFF. The CDR3 bases are TGTGCCAGCTCACCACCTAGGGGCGCGAACACTGAAGCTTTCTTT.

In its sample, this clone was seen a few times. This chain connects TRBV5-1 to TRBJ2-5; 10 bases agree with TRBD2. J lost 5 bases, V lost 2 bases, and 9 bases had no gene match. Germline CDR1 and CDR2: SGHRS and YFSETQ. The CDR3 totals 16 residues. This CDR3 reads CASSFLASGSGETQYF. In DNA form, the CDR3 reads TGCGCCAGCAGCTTTTTGGCTAGCGGGAGCGGGGAGACCCAGTACTTC.

This chain connects TRBV2 to TRBJ2-1, with 12 bases identical to TRBD2. J lost 6 bases, V lost 5 bases, and 8 bases had no gene match. CDR3 length equals 16 residues. Germline values: CDR1 SNHLY, CDR2 FYNNEI. This chain's CDR3 is CASSNPGLAGSNEQFF. CDR3 DNA sequence: TGTGCCAGCAGTAACCCAGGACTAGCGGGGAGCAATGAGCAGTTCTTC.

The chain links TRBV4-2 to TRBJ1-2; the match to TRBD1 covers 7 bases. The CDR3 has 17 amino acids. The V and J ends lost 1 base and 7 bases, in that order; junction bases with no gene match: 15. Germline lookup yields CDR1 LGHNA and CDR2 YNFKEQ. The CDR3 DNA sequence: TGTGCCAGCAGCCAAGCGTCGTCGGCAGGGGGTTCTAGTGGCTACACCTTC. As protein: CASSQASSAGGSSGYTF.

V and J are TRBV15 and TRBJ2-7; D may be TRBD1 (6 bases). V gave up 9 bases and J gave up 0 bases, with 15 bases separating them. Germline loops: CDR1 LNHNV, CDR2 YYDKDF (reference sequence). The CDR3 covers 14 residues. CDR3: CATSPGTPSYEQYF. The DNA of the CDR3 is TGTGCCACGTCCCCCGGGACACCCTCCTACGAGCAGTACTTC.

The chain links TRBV7-9 to TRBJ2-5; D remains unclear. The CDR3 is 15 amino acids. From germline, CDR1 is SEHNR and CDR2 FQNEAQ (reference sequence). V was cut by 0 bases and J by 5 bases, with 13 bases left in between. The CDR3 coding sequence is TGTGCCAGCAGCTTAGCGGAGATAGCTACGGAGACCCAGTACTTC. It yields the protein CASSLAEIATETQYF.

This chain connects TRBV6-6 to TRBJ2-3; the match to TRBD1 covers 7 bases. This CDR3 contains 15 residues. Germline assignment: CDR1 MNHNY and CDR2 SVGAGI (reference sequence). The V gene end was trimmed by 2 bases and the J gene end by 1 base; junction bases not matched to a gene: 3. The CDR3 protein is CASSYRTGRTDTQYF. The CDR3 DNA sequence: TGTGCCAGCAGTTACCGGACAGGACGCACAGATACGCAGTATTTT.